These T cell receptor beta chains were read from a single sample in a study of monozygotic twins with inflammatory bowel disease. TCRdb reanalyzed the 5' RACE reads and collapses them to one entry per CDR3 protein, without DNA. The specimen's table records more than 110,000 distinct CDR3 sequences. The sequenced material came from blood. The receptors were sampled from a human donor with ulcerative colitis or Crohn's disease, or a healthy co-twin of an affected twin (not recorded which). Both conserved end residues are part of each CDR3. The order of the fields is V gene, J gene, CDR3 protein.

TRBV6-4,TRBJ2-3,CASSALGLAGTDTQYF
TRBV28,TRBJ1-6,CASSLRRDNSPLHF
TRBV6-5,TRBJ2-1,CASSYQEKDEQFF
TRBV12-3/TRBV12-4,TRBJ1-2,CASRLGTVNYGYTF
TRBV30,TRBJ1-5,CAWGEDSIYQPQHF
TRBV5-6,TRBJ2-1,CASSSGEMNNEQFF
TRBV14,TRBJ2-7,CASSQDQAWTYEQYF
TRBV3-1,TRBJ1-5,CASSLIPPQPQHF
TRBV6-2/TRBV6-3,TRBJ2-7,CASRGLAGESEQYF
TRBV7-3,TRBJ2-1,CASSLQGGIAYNEQFF
TRBV27,TRBJ2-7,CASSAQGREQYF
TRBV20-1,TRBJ2-1,CSAYRAGGGFNEQFF
TRBV9,TRBJ2-3,CASSVVSGSTDTQYF
TRBV7-8,TRBJ1-4,CASSPGPPEQNEKLFF
TRBV5-1,TRBJ1-2,CASSLVDLNGYTF
TRBV3-1,TRBJ1-3,CASSAPGRDTIYF
TRBV7-3,TRBJ2-3,CASSLDNPPTDTQYF
TRBV6-1,TRBJ2-2,CASTPSNTGELFF
TRBV7-9,TRBJ1-2,CASSLVDRLYGYTF
TRBV20-1,TRBJ1-5,CSASEGADSNQPQHF
TRBV4-3,TRBJ2-3,CASSSGRGPPSTDTQYF
TRBV20-1,TRBJ2-2,CAGTANTGELFF